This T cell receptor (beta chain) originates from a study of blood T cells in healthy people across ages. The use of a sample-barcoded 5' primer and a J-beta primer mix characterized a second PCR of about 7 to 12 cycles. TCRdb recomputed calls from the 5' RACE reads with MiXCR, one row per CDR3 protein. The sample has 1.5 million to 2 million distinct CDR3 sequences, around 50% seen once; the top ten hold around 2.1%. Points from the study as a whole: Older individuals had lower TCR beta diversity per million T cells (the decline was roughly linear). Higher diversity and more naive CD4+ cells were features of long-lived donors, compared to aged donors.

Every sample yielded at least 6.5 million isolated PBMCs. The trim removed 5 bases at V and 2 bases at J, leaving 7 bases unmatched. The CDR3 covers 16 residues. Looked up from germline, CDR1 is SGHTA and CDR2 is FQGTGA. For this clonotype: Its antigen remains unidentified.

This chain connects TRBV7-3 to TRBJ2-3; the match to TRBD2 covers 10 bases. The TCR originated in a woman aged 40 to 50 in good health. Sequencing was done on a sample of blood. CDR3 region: CASSPQAGGTTDTQYF. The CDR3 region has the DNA TGTGCCAGCAGCCCCCAAGCGGGGGGGACCACAGATACGCAGTATTTT.